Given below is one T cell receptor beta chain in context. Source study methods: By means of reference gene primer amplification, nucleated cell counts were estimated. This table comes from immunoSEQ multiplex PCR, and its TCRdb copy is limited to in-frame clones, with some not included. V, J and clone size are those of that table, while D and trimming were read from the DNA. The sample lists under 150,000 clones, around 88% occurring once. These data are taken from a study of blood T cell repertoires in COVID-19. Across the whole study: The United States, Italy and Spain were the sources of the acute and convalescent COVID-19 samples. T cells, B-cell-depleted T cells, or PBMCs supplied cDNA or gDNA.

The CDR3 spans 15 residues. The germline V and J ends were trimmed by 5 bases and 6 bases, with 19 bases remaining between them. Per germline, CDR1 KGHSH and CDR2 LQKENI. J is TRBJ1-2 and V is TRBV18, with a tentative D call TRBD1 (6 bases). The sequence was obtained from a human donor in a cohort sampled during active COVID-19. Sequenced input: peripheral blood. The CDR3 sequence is CASSSRRGISNGYTF. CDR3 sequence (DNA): TGTGCCAGCTCATCCCGTAGGGGGATATCTAATGGCTACACCTTC.